These 26 T cell receptor beta chains originate from one sample sequenced in a study of long-term antiretroviral therapy in people with HIV. Sequencing relied on immunoSEQ assay v3.0, run at survey level. Generated by immunoSEQ multiplex PCR, the TCRdb table keeps only in-frame clones and is missing some. The sample holds around 25,000 clones; roughly 85% are singletons and the top ten take approximately 9%. The material was unsorted PBMCs, obtained 2.3 years after starting antiretroviral therapy. These TCRs come from a man in his forties or fifties with HIV.

The V gene is TRBV7-6, the J gene TRBJ2-7; 10 bases match TRBD2. Looked up from germline, CDR1 is SGHVS and CDR2 is FNYEAQ. Losses at the gene ends were 5 bases for V and 2 bases for J; bases not matched to a gene: 3. The length of the CDR3 is 14 residues. In nucleotides, the CDR3 is TGTGCCAGCAGCCCGGGACTAGCGCCCTACGAGCAGTACTTC. It encodes CASSPGLAPYEQYF.

This clone appeared a single time. The V gene is TRBV20-1, the J gene TRBJ2-3, with D tentatively TRBD1 (6 bases). Germline V gene lookup returns CDR1 DFQATT and CDR2 SNEGSKA (reference sequence). Trimming left V 5 bases short and J 12 bases short, with 15 bases between. The CDR3 has 11 residues. CDR3 amino acids: CSAAQGTPQYF. Here the CDR3 DNA reads TGCAGTGCTGCACAGGGAACCCCCCAGTATTTT.

This clone was recorded a few times. The chain carries TRBV9 and TRBJ2-1; D tentatively fits TRBD1 or TRBD2 (5 bases each). Germline assignment: CDR1 SGDLS and CDR2 YYNGEE. CDR3 length equals 17 residues. V dropped 4 bases and J dropped 4 bases, with 21 bases sitting between them. The CDR3 nucleotides read TGTGCCAGCAGCCACCCTAAGGGACCCATACCTTACAATGAGCAGTTCTTC. It yields the protein CASSHPKGPIPYNEQFF. The full variable domain, completed using reference TRBV9 and TRBJ2-1, is DSGVTQTPKHLITATGQRVTLRCSPRSGDLSVYWYQQSLDQGLQFLIQYYNGEERAKGNILERFSAQQFPDLHSELNLSSLELGDSALYFCASSHPKGPIPYNEQFFGPGTRLTVL.

The CDR3 nucleotides read TGTGCCAGCAGTGACATACGGGGGGCGGTCTACAATGAGCAGTTCTTC. This sequence encodes CASSDIRGAVYNEQFF. The rearrangement uses TRBV2 and TRBJ2-1; the D gene is possibly TRBD2 (7 bases). CDR3 length: 16 residues. CDR1 is SNHLY, CDR2 FYNNEI, per germline. With 3 bases removed from V and 3 bases from J, the gap between germline ends came to 15 bases.

CDR3 amino acids: CASGLPSSYNEQFF. The DNA of the CDR3 is TGTGCCTCGGGGCTCCCGAGCTCCTACAATGAGCAGTTCTTC. The chain couples TRBV25-1 to TRBJ2-1; D may be TRBD1 or TRBD2 (5 bases each). V shed 11 bases and J shed 0 bases, with 14 bases lying between them. The germline CDR1 and CDR2 sequences are MGHDK and SYGVNS. The CDR3 is 14 amino acids.

This chain uses TRBV11-3 with TRBJ2-5; D is unresolved. Germline assignment: CDR1 SGHNT and CDR2 YENEEA. Trimming removed 2 bases at V and 1 base at J, with 8 bases between. The CDR3 contains 14 residues. DNA of the CDR3: TGTGCCAGCAGCTTAAGGCATCTCCAAGAGACCCAGTACTTC. Translated: CASSLRHLQETQYF.

The J gene is TRBJ2-7, the V gene TRBV7-2; 9 bases align to TRBD2. The germline CDR1 and CDR2 sequences are SGHTA and FQGNSA. The CDR3 covers 15 residues. V lost 5 bases, J lost 2 bases, and 7 bases stayed unmatched. Here the CDR3 reads CASSRASGNTYEQYF. In DNA, the CDR3 is TGTGCCAGCAGCCGAGCTAGCGGGAACACCTACGAGCAGTACTTC. The variable domain in full, with the rest retrieved from reference TRBV7-2 and TRBJ2-7, is GAGVSQSPSNKVTEKGKDVELRCDPISGHTALYWYRQSLGQGLEFLIYFQGNSAPDKSGLPSDRFSAERTGGSVSTLTIQRTQQEDSAVYLCASSRASGNTYEQYFGPGTRLTVT.

This chain uses TRBV6-1 with TRBJ2-7; TRBD1 matches at 10 bases. The V and J ends lost 8 bases and 6 bases, in that order; junction bases with no gene match: 4. The CDR3 is 12 amino acids. CDR1 is MNHNS and CDR2 is SASEGT in the germline V gene. CDR3 residues: CASLRQGAEQYF. The CDR3 DNA is TGTGCCAGCCTACGACAGGGGGCCGAGCAGTACTTC.

This chain joins TRBV6-1 and TRBJ1-2; 7 bases fit TRBD1. Germline CDR1 reads MNHNS; CDR2 reads SASEGT. The ends lost 1 base at V and 2 bases at J; junction bases unmatched: 4. This CDR3 has 15 amino acids. CDR3 nucleotide sequence: TGTGCCAGCAGTGAAGGGGGGACAGTAAACTATGGCTACACCTTC. Protein: CASSEGGTVNYGYTF.

This chain joins TRBV13 and TRBJ1-1; the match to TRBD1 covers 7 bases. Germline CDR1 is PRHDT and CDR2 is FYEKMQ (reference sequence). The length of the CDR3 is 14 residues. V was clipped by 3 bases and J by 3 bases; unmatched bases: 4. CDR3 protein: CASSFDRADTEAFF. CDR3 coding DNA: TGTGCCAGCAGCTTCGACAGGGCGGACACTGAAGCTTTCTTT. Full variable domain (missing parts from reference TRBV13 and TRBJ1-1): AAGVIQSPRHLIKEKRETATLKCYPIPRHDTVYWYQQGPGQDPQFLISFYEKMQSDKGSIPDRFSAQQFSDYHSELNMSSLELGDSALYFCASSFDRADTEAFFGQGTRLTVV.

The rearrangement joins TRBV28 to TRBJ2-3, with 8 bases identical to TRBD1. The CDR3 totals 17 residues. Germline values: CDR1 MDHEN, CDR2 SYDVKM. Trimming cost V 4 bases and J 0 bases; bases outside gene matches: 9. The CDR3 region is CASSSPAGGPSTDTQYF. CDR3 nucleotides: TGTGCCAGCAGTTCCCCGGCAGGGGGCCCCAGCACAGATACGCAGTATTTT. The whole variable domain, remainder taken from reference TRBV28 and TRBJ2-3, is DVKVTQSSRYLVKRTGEKVFLECVQDMDHENMFWYRQDPGLGLRLIYFSYDVKMKEKGDIPEGYSVSREKKERFSLILESASTNQTSMYLCASSSPAGGPSTDTQYFGPGTRLTVL.

The rearrangement links TRBV7-2 to TRBJ2-3; D uncertain. The CDR3 is 12 residues long. CDR1 SGHTA and CDR2 FQGNSA come from the germline V gene. Trimming removed 2 bases at V and 4 bases at J, with 4 bases between. This chain's CDR3 is CASSLFSDTQYF. The CDR3 coding sequence is TGTGCCAGCAGCTTATTCTCAGATACGCAGTATTTT.

This clone was seen only once. The rearrangement uses TRBV11-1 and TRBJ2-3; tentatively, D is TRBD2 (5 bases). The germline gives CDR1 SGHAT, CDR2 FQDESV (reference sequence). Trimming took 2 bases from V and 3 from J, leaving 21 bases between them. This CDR3 is built from 18 residues. The CDR3 region has the DNA TGTGCCAGCAGCTTACGGTATACGGAGGATGTGGTGACAGATACGCAGTATTTT. This translates into CASSLRYTEDVVTDTQYF.

The chain joins TRBV2 to TRBJ1-1; 7 nucleotides align to TRBD1. V shed 5 bases, J shed 1 base, and the junction held 4 bases outside the gene matches. Germline V gene data show CDR1 as SNHLY and CDR2 as FYNNEI. CDR3 size: 14 residues. DNA for the CDR3: TGTGCCAGCAGTCGTCGGACAGGGAACACTGAAGCTTTCTTT. This encodes CASSRRTGNTEAFF.

The chain combines TRBV10-3 with TRBJ2-7, with D perhaps TRBD2 (6 bases). Germline V gene data show CDR1 as ENHRY and CDR2 as SYGVKD. The V end was cut by 3 bases, the J end by 5 bases, with 8 bases between. The CDR3 covers 12 residues. Here the CDR3 DNA reads TGTGCCATCAGTGACGCGGGGAACGAGCAGTACTTC. Its translation: CAISDAGNEQYF.

The rearrangement joins TRBV6-6 to TRBJ2-1; no clear D gene. CDR3 length equals 14 residues. The germline V gene encodes CDR1 MNHNY and CDR2 SVGAGI (reference sequence). Trimming removed 8 bases at V and 2 bases at J, with 13 bases between. CDR3 nucleotides: TGTGCCAGCGCGACGATCAGAACCTACAATGAGCAGTTCTTC. It encodes CASATIRTYNEQFF.

This clone has a single count. V gene TRBV18 combines with J gene TRBJ1-1; tentatively, D is TRBD1 (6 bases). CDR1 is KGHSH, CDR2 LQKENI, per germline. The germline V and J ends were trimmed by 6 bases and 1 base, with 15 bases remaining between them. The CDR3 has 15 amino acids. The DNA of the CDR3 is TGTGCCAGCTCTCCGACACAGGGTTGGAACACTGAAGCTTTCTTT. Protein product: CASSPTQGWNTEAFF. The full variable domain, its missing parts supplied by reference TRBV18 and TRBJ1-1, is NAGVMQNPRHLVRRRGQEARLRCSPMKGHSHVYWYRQLPEEGLKFMVYLQKENIIDESGMPKERFSAEFPKEGPSILRIQQVVRGDSAAYFCASSPTQGWNTEAFFGQGTRLTVV.

This chain links TRBV5-6 with TRBJ1-1; 7 bases line up with TRBD1. CDR3 length: 14 amino acids. V was pared by 2 bases and J by 7 bases, with 8 bases of the junction left unmatched. CDR1 is SGHDT, CDR2 YYEEEE, per germline. DNA of the CDR3: TGTGCCAGCAGCTTTGATTACGGGACAGATGAAGCTTTCTTT. The encoded protein is CASSFDYGTDEAFF. The entire variable domain, with the rest obtained from reference TRBV5-6 and TRBJ1-1, is as follows: DAGVTQSPTHLIKTRGQQVTLRCSPKSGHDTVSWYQQALGQGPQFIFQYYEEEERQRGNFPDRFSGHQFPNYSSELNVNALLLGDSALYLCASSFDYGTDEAFFGQGTRLTVV.

V usage is TRBV5-5 and J usage is TRBJ1-2, with unresolved D. The V gene lost 1 base and the J gene lost 4 bases, with 14 bases spanning the gap. Germline V gene sequence: CDR1 SGHKS, CDR2 YYEKEE (reference sequence). This CDR3 contains 15 residues. For the CDR3, the DNA is TGTGCCAGCAGCTTGCGGCCGGCAGGTTCCTATGGCTACACCTTC. It specifies CASSLRPAGSYGYTF.

The chain couples TRBV11-2 to TRBJ2-1; D call uncertain. Trimming pared 0 bases from V and 9 bases from J, leaving 12 bases between. This CDR3 is built from 14 residues. In germline, CDR1 is SGHAT, CDR2 FQNNGV. The CDR3 is CASSLDPLVGEQFF. CDR3 coding DNA: TGTGCCAGCAGCTTAGATCCACTCGTAGGTGAGCAGTTCTTC.

The rearrangement links TRBV9 to TRBJ2-5; TRBD2 matches at 7 bases. CDR3 length equals 15 residues. The V gene end was trimmed by 3 bases and the J gene end by 9 bases; junction bases not matched to a gene: 14. Germline CDR1 is SGDLS and CDR2 is YYNGEE. The CDR3 sequence is CASSEGSGPGGAQYF. DNA for the CDR3: TGTGCCAGCAGCGAGGGTAGCGGGCCCGGAGGGGCCCAGTACTTC.

The chain has TRBV6-5 and TRBJ1-2; 9 bases are a match to TRBD1. This CDR3 has 13 amino acids. Germline V gene lookup returns CDR1 MNHEY and CDR2 SVGAGI. V shed 6 bases and J 9 bases; nucleotides not matched to a gene: 8. CDR3 loop: CASRQGQGVRYTF. The DNA of the CDR3 is TGTGCCAGCAGGCAGGGACAGGGAGTACGCTACACCTTC.

This clone was seen a single time. The CDR3 is CASSLERHTSYEQYF. The CDR3 DNA is TGTGCCAGCAGCTTGGAGAGGCACACATCCTACGAGCAGTACTTC. V and J are TRBV5-5 and TRBJ2-7; unclear D gene. Germline CDR1 SGHKS, CDR2 YYEKEE (reference sequence). Trimming left V 0 bases short and J 1 base short, with 11 bases between. The CDR3 has 15 amino acids.

This clone appeared a single time. The chain is built from TRBV5-1 and TRBJ2-3, with a weak D call TRBD2 (6 bases). Deletions cut 3 bases from V and 0 bases from J, with 8 bases between. CDR3 length equals 14 residues. From germline, CDR1 is SGHRS and CDR2 YFSETQ. The chain's CDR3 is CASSSGLSTDTQYF. Here the CDR3 DNA reads TGCGCCAGCAGCTCGGGACTTAGCACAGATACGCAGTATTTT.

The chain uses TRBV9 and TRBJ2-3; D possibly corresponds to TRBD1 (5 bases). V dropped 1 base and J dropped 1 base, with 16 bases sitting between them. The CDR3 spans 17 residues. Germline V gene lookup returns CDR1 SGDLS and CDR2 YYNGEE. The CDR3 region has the DNA TGTGCCAGCAGCGTATTTTCAGGGCCATTCGGCACAGATACGCAGTATTTT. Residues: CASSVFSGPFGTDTQYF.

The chain employs TRBV21-1 and TRBJ1-1. TRBV21-1 is described as a pseudogene. This CDR3 has 13 residues. The CDR3 protein is CASKATRNTEAFF. The CDR3 DNA is TGTGCCAGCAAAGCTACAAGGAACACTGAAGCTTTCTTT.